The 24 T cell receptor beta chains below were found in one sample sequenced in a study of CD8+ T cells in alopecia areata. As the sequencing template, cDNA was produced by extracting RNA and reverse transcribing it. The method was immunoSEQ multiplex PCR; TCRdb's version includes in-frame clones alone and lacks a portion of them. Of approximately 150,000 clones detected, around 47% appear once; the ten largest clones hold about 6.3%. What was sequenced was CD4+ T cells sorted from blood. The receptors come from a human donor with alopecia areata.

The chain links TRBV5-4 to TRBJ2-6; D call uncertain. The V end lost 0 bases, the J end lost 2 bases, and 3 bases lay between the germline ends. The CDR3 is 14 residues long. From germline, CDR1 is SGHNT and CDR2 YYREEE (reference sequence). The CDR3 is CASSLGAGANVLTF. Written as DNA, the CDR3 is TGTGCCAGCAGCTTGGGTGCTGGGGCCAACGTCCTGACTTTC. The variable domain in full, with the rest retrieved from reference TRBV5-4 and TRBJ2-6, is ETGVTQSPTHLIKTRGQQVTLRCSSQSGHNTVSWYQQALGQGPQFIFQYYREEENGRGNFPPRFSGLQFPNYSSELNVNALELDDSALYLCASSLGAGANVLTFGAGSRLTVL.

The V gene is TRBV27, the J gene TRBJ2-1; D possibly uses TRBD1 or TRBD2 (5 bases each). Germline V gene sequence: CDR1 MNHEY, CDR2 SMNVEV (reference sequence). V gave up 7 bases and J gave up 0 bases, with 7 bases separating them. The CDR3 consists of 13 residues. The CDR3 region is CASTGSSYNEQFF. CDR3 bases: TGTGCCAGCACAGGGAGCTCCTACAATGAGCAGTTCTTC.

V is TRBV2 and J is TRBJ2-2; TRBD1 is a possible D gene (6 bases). The CDR3 sequence is 15 residues long. CDR1 and CDR2 from the germline V gene are SNHLY and FYNNEI. V lost 3 bases to trimming and J lost 4 bases, with 12 bases between them. CDR3: CASSDYRVGTGELFF. The CDR3 DNA is TGTGCCAGCAGTGATTACAGGGTGGGCACCGGGGAGCTGTTTTTT.

The chain couples TRBV29-1 to TRBJ2-7, with a weak D call TRBD1 (6 bases). V dropped 4 bases and J dropped 7 bases, with 20 bases sitting between them. Per the germline V gene, CDR1 is SQVTM and CDR2 is ANQGSEA. This CDR3 has 14 residues. CDR3: CSVGRRQAPREQYF. The CDR3 DNA reads TGCAGCGTTGGCAGGCGACAGGCCCCTAGGGAGCAGTACTTC.

The chain is built from TRBV7-9 and TRBJ2-7; 12 bases are a match to TRBD2. The CDR3 is 14 residues long. With V trimmed by 4 bases and J by 2 bases, 0 bases remained unmatched. Germline loops: CDR1 SEHNR, CDR2 FQNEAQ (reference sequence). This chain's CDR3 is CASSSSGRAYEQYF. The CDR3 DNA reads as TGTGCCAGCAGCTCTAGCGGGAGGGCCTACGAGCAGTACTTC.

This sequence joins TRBV4-2 and TRBJ2-7; D gene unclear. This CDR3 comprises 15 residues. Per germline, CDR1 LGHNA and CDR2 YNFKEQ. Trimming removed 4 bases from V and 3 bases from J, with 16 bases in between. This CDR3 is CASSPSLSSSYEQYF. CDR3 in DNA: TGTGCCAGCAGCCCCTCATTGAGTAGCAGCTACGAGCAGTACTTC.

The rearrangement joins TRBV29-1 to TRBJ1-1; D uncertain. The germline CDR1 and CDR2 sequences are SQVTM and ANQGSEA. The CDR3 is made up of 13 amino acids. V lost 0 bases and J lost 5, with 10 bases in between. CDR3 protein: CSVEDQEGTEAFF. The CDR3 DNA follows: TGCAGCGTTGAAGATCAGGAAGGAACTGAAGCTTTCTTT.

The rearrangement uses TRBV30 and TRBJ1-3; D ambiguous. CDR3 size: 13 residues. Trimming took off 0 bases at V and 4 bases at J, with 7 bases between the two ends. Germline V gene sequence: CDR1 GTSNPN, CDR2 SVGIG (reference sequence). The CDR3 protein is CAWSVRIGNTIYF. Written as DNA, the CDR3 is TGTGCCTGGAGTGTAAGAATCGGAAACACCATATATTTT.

This clone was seen just once. The CDR3 DNA reads TGTGCCAGCAGTTACTTCGTAAAACTGTTTTTT. This translates into CASSYFVKLFF. The chain couples TRBV6-6 to TRBJ1-4; D is unclear. Germline values: CDR1 MNHNY, CDR2 SVGAGI (reference sequence). The CDR3 extends over 11 amino acids. V was clipped by 1 base and J by 10 bases, with 4 bases between them.

The rearrangement joins TRBV15 to TRBJ2-3; D is ambiguous. This CDR3 contains 14 residues. In germline, CDR1 is LNHNV, CDR2 YYDKDF (reference sequence). V lost 0 bases and J lost 3, with 7 bases in between. In DNA, the CDR3 is TGTGCCACCAGCAGAGATCTTGGGACAGATACGCAGTATTTT. Translating gives CATSRDLGTDTQYF. The variable domain in full, with the rest retrieved from reference TRBV15 and TRBJ2-3, is DAMVIQNPRYQVTQFGKPVTLSCSQTLNHNVMYWYQQKSSQAPKLLFHYYDKDFNNEADTPDNFQSRRPNTSFCFLDIRSPGLGDTAMYLCATSRDLGTDTQYFGPGTRLTVL.

The rearrangement uses TRBV10-1 and TRBJ1-1, with TRBD1 matching over 7 bases. The ends lost 0 bases at V and 4 bases at J; junction bases unmatched: 5. CDR1 and CDR2 (germline): WNHNN, SYGVQD (reference sequence). The CDR3 has 15 residues. CDR3 protein: CASSESAGGRTEAFF. In nucleotides, the CDR3 is TGCGCCAGCAGTGAGTCGGCAGGGGGTCGCACTGAAGCTTTCTTT.

The chain is built from TRBV29-1 and TRBJ2-7; 12 positions match TRBD2. This CDR3 region has 14 residues. The V segment lost 4 bases and the J segment 5 bases; nucleotides outside the gene matches: 6. Germline V gives CDR1 SQVTM, CDR2 ANQGSEA. CDR3 residues: CSVARLAGDHEQYF. The CDR3 DNA sequence: TGCAGCGTTGCGCGACTAGCGGGAGACCACGAGCAGTACTTC.

This sequence joins TRBV10-2 and TRBJ1-2, with unresolved D. This CDR3 has 13 amino acids. The germline V gene has CDR1 WSHSY and CDR2 SAAADI. Between the trimmed V and J ends, which lost 5 bases and 4 bases, there was a span of 11 bases. CDR3 region: CASSPDQAYGYTF. The DNA of the CDR3 is TGCGCCAGCAGTCCGGATCAGGCCTATGGCTACACCTTC.

V usage is TRBV5-1 and J usage is TRBJ1-2; possibly TRBD1 for D (6 bases). The CDR3 sequence is 15 residues long. V was cut by 4 bases and J by 6 bases, with 19 bases left in between. Germline assignment: CDR1 SGHRS and CDR2 YFSETQ. CDR3 sequence (DNA): TGCGCCAGCAGCCAATCGACAGGTGAAGGAGATGGCTACACCTTC. It encodes CASSQSTGEGDGYTF.

CDR3: CSVTARSYNEQFF. CDR3 bases: TGCAGCGTTACAGCACGCTCCTACAATGAGCAGTTCTTC. The V call is TRBV29-1, the J call TRBJ2-1; the D is unclear. Germline V gives CDR1 SQVTM, CDR2 ANQGSEA. The CDR3 is made up of 13 amino acids. Trimming pared 5 bases from V and 0 bases from J, leaving 8 bases between.

This rearrangement joins TRBV7-8 to TRBJ2-7, with TRBD2 identical over 9 bases. Germline CDR1 SGHVS, CDR2 FQNEAQ. This CDR3 has 15 residues. Trimming removed 0 bases from V and 6 bases from J; junction bases left unmatched: 6. The CDR3 region has the DNA TGTGCCAGCAGCTTAGCGTTCCTAGCGGGGATCGAGCAGTACTTC. It translates to CASSLAFLAGIEQYF.

The V and J genes are TRBV5-1 and TRBJ1-1; 10 bases agree with TRBD1. The germline V gene encodes CDR1 SGHRS and CDR2 YFSETQ. The length of the CDR3 is 17 residues. The V gene end was trimmed by 2 bases and the J gene end by 8 bases; junction bases not matched to a gene: 15. The CDR3: CASSFPGQGGRDGEAFF. The CDR3 nucleotides are TGCGCCAGCAGCTTCCCTGGACAGGGGGGACGGGATGGGGAAGCTTTCTTT.

The gene calls are TRBV13 and TRBJ2-3, with TRBD2 as a possible D gene (5 bases). CDR3 length: 13 amino acids. Looked up from germline, CDR1 is PRHDT and CDR2 is FYEKMQ (reference sequence). Between the trimmed V and J ends, which lost 4 bases and 5 bases, there was a span of 10 bases. DNA for the CDR3: TGTGCCAGCAGCTATCGACGGGGAGATACGCAGTATTTT. Residues: CASSYRRGDTQYF. Full variable domain (rest looked up from reference TRBV13 and TRBJ2-3): AAGVIQSPRHLIKEKRETATLKCYPIPRHDTVYWYQQGPGQDPQFLISFYEKMQSDKGSIPDRFSAQQFSDYHSELNMSSLELGDSALYFCASSYRRGDTQYFGPGTRLTVL.

V gene TRBV20-1 combines with J gene TRBJ2-5; D is uncertain. CDR3 length equals 10 residues. In germline, CDR1 is DFQATT, CDR2 SNEGSKA (reference sequence). Deletions cut 5 bases from V and 1 base from J, with 2 bases between. This CDR3 reads CSAAQETQYF. CDR3 DNA sequence: TGCAGTGCTGCCCAAGAGACCCAGTACTTC.

Turning to this clone: Other DNA sequences in the same sample also yield this CDR3. The V call is TRBV29-1, the J call TRBJ2-7; 9 bases line up with TRBD1. Germline V gives CDR1 SQVTM, CDR2 ANQGSEA. V lost 4 bases to trimming and J lost 6 bases; unmatched junction nucleotides: 7. The CDR3 is 13 amino acids. CDR3 loop: CSVAGQGLSEQYF. Written as DNA, the CDR3 is TGCAGCGTTGCGGGACAGGGTCTCTCCGAGCAGTACTTC.

The rearrangement uses TRBV29-1 and TRBJ2-7, with TRBD1 as a possible D gene (6 bases). V was cut by 6 bases and J by 3 bases, with 9 bases left in between. This CDR3 spans 11 amino acids. Germline V lookup: CDR1 SQVTM, CDR2 ANQGSEA. The CDR3 protein is CSVKQGYEQYF. The DNA of the CDR3 is TGCAGCGTCAAACAGGGCTACGAGCAGTACTTC.

The chain carries TRBV11-2 and TRBJ2-5, with D hard to call. The CDR3 has 11 residues. Germline CDR1 and CDR2: SGHAT and FQNNGV. Trimming shortened V by 5 bases and J by 2 bases, and 3 bases separated the two germline ends. The CDR3 is CASSLQETQYF. CDR3 sequence (DNA): TGTGCCAGCAGCCTGCAAGAGACCCAGTACTTC.

The chain carries TRBV28 and TRBJ2-1; D perhaps matches TRBD2 (7 bases). There are 15 residues in the CDR3. Germline values: CDR1 MDHEN, CDR2 SYDVKM. The V end was cut by 4 bases, the J end by 3 bases, with 13 bases between. In DNA form, the CDR3 reads TGTGCCAGCAGTTCAGACAGGACTAGCTACAATGAGCAGTTCTTC. Translated: CASSSDRTSYNEQFF.

This sequence joins TRBV4-1 and TRBJ2-3; 13 nucleotides align to TRBD2. The CDR3 extends over 17 amino acids. The junction had 5 bases not matched to a gene; V was cut back by 0 bases and J by 5 bases. Germline V CDR1 and CDR2: MGHRA, YSYEKL. In nucleotides, the CDR3 is TGCGCCAGCAGCCAAGATTCGGGGACTAGCGGGATAGATACGCAGTATTTT. Protein sequence: CASSQDSGTSGIDTQYF.